Each of the 21 T cell receptor beta chains below was sequenced from the same sample in a study of T-cell reconstitution after alpha-beta-depleted transplantation in children. The library targeted TCRbeta and was prepared with unique molecular identifiers. TCRdb processed the PCR reads anew with MiXCR; each CDR3 protein has one entry. The table has about 130,000 distinct CDR3 sequences, around a tenth seen once. Specimen: PBMCs, mostly from graft donor cells, collected 180 days after TCRalphabeta/CD19-depleted stem cell transplant. All receptors derive from a girl under three years old who had a stem cell transplant for combined immunodeficiency, so the T cells may come from the graft donor.

This clonotype has more than one count but fewer than ten. The chain is built from TRBV6-1 and TRBJ2-3, with TRBD1 matching over 7 bases. V was clipped by 2 bases and J by 5 bases; unmatched bases: 7. This CDR3 is 15 amino acids long. Germline V gene lookup returns CDR1 MNHNS and CDR2 SASEGT. CDR3 bases: TGTGCCAGCAGTGAACCGAGGGGGCGGGTAGATACGCAGTATTTT. Protein product: CASSEPRGRVDTQYF.

This clonotype was picked up a small number of times. The rearrangement uses TRBV5-6 and TRBJ2-7; no definite D call. The CDR3 loop spans 14 amino acids. Germline-derived CDR1 and CDR2 are SGHDT and YYEEEE. The germline V and J ends were trimmed by 0 bases and 0 bases, with 7 bases remaining between them. The CDR3 DNA reads TGTGCCAGCAGCTTGGACAGTCTCTCCTACGAGCAGTACTTC. Protein product: CASSLDSLSYEQYF.

In this sample, this clonotype turned up many times. CDR3 coding DNA: TGTGCCAGCAGTGAAGGGAGTAGTGAAGCTTTCTTT. Its protein is CASSEGSSEAFF. V usage is TRBV6-1 and J usage is TRBJ1-1; no clear D. Trimming cost V 1 base and J 7 bases, with 7 bases left between them. The CDR3 length is 12 residues. Looked up from germline, CDR1 is MNHNS and CDR2 is SASEGT.

The sample holds a few counts of this clonotype. The chain recombines TRBV10-3 with TRBJ2-1, with D perhaps matching TRBD2 (5 bases). CDR3 length: 16 residues. CDR1 and CDR2 (germline): ENHRY, SYGVKD. V shed 1 base and J shed 2 bases, with 12 bases lying between them. The DNA of the CDR3 is TGTGCCATCAGTGAGTATGTGCGGGCACCCTACAATGAGCAGTTCTTC. Amino acid sequence: CAISEYVRAPYNEQFF.

V gene TRBV7-2 combines with J gene TRBJ2-1; TRBD2 agrees at 8 bases. Trimming cost V 6 bases and J 0 bases; bases outside gene matches: 4. This CDR3 has 15 amino acids. CDR1 and CDR2 (germline): SGHTA, FQGNSA. This chain's CDR3 is CASSTTSDSYNEQFF. CDR3 coding DNA: TGTGCCAGCAGTACGACTAGCGACTCCTACAATGAGCAGTTCTTC.

The V call is TRBV12-3 or TRBV12-4, the J call TRBJ2-7; D is uncertain. Trimming removed 8 bases from V and 3 bases from J, with 14 bases in between. CDR3 size: 13 residues. The CDR3 loop is CASRRFGVYEQYF. As DNA, the CDR3 is TGTGCCAGCCGGCGGTTTGGAGTCTACGAGCAGTACTTC.

There are many counts of this clonotype. V usage is TRBV29-1 and J usage is TRBJ2-7, with D maybe TRBD1 (6 bases). CDR1 and CDR2 (germline): SQVTM, ANQGSEA. Deletions cut 6 bases from V and 6 bases from J, with 9 bases between. The CDR3 is 10 amino acids. CDR3 region: CSVIGGEQYF. As DNA, the CDR3 is TGCAGCGTCATAGGGGGCGAGCAGTACTTC.

The chain has TRBV11-2 and TRBJ2-2, with 14 bases fitting TRBD2. Germline V gene lookup returns CDR1 SGHAT and CDR2 FQNNGV. V gave up 2 bases and J gave up 4 bases; unmatched junction bases: 6. This CDR3 spans 18 amino acids. The CDR3, as DNA: TGTGCCAGCAGCTTACGTAGGGGACTAGCGGGAGCCACCGGGGAGCTGTTTTTT. Translating it yields CASSLRRGLAGATGELFF.

The V gene is TRBV13, the J gene TRBJ2-7, with TRBD2 matching over 13 bases. From germline, CDR1 is PRHDT and CDR2 FYEKMQ (reference sequence). V shed 6 bases, J shed 1 base, and the junction held 6 bases outside the gene matches. The CDR3 is made up of 16 amino acids. The DNA of the CDR3 is TGTGCCAGCAGAGACCGGGGACTAGCGGGGTCCTACGAGCAGTACTTC. Amino acid sequence: CASRDRGLAGSYEQYF.

The rearrangement links TRBV11-2 to TRBJ2-1; D is uncertain. Trimming removed 5 bases from V and 7 bases from J, with 15 bases in between. The CDR3 consists of 14 residues. The germline V gene has CDR1 SGHAT and CDR2 FQNNGV. The CDR3 region is CASSPLPTTNEQFF. CDR3 bases: TGTGCCAGCAGCCCACTCCCCACAACAAATGAGCAGTTCTTC.

The chain has TRBV20-1 and TRBJ2-7, with D perhaps TRBD1 (6 bases). In germline, CDR1 is DFQATT, CDR2 SNEGSKA (reference sequence). Trimming cost V 0 bases and J 2 bases, with 14 bases left between them. This CDR3 comprises 15 residues. CDR3 nucleotide sequence: TGCAGTGCTAGAGATTTACAGGGCCCTACCTACGAGCAGTACTTC. The encoded protein is CSARDLQGPTYEQYF.

This clonotype was seen repeatedly, ten times or more. The CDR3 DNA is TGCAGCGCCGGACCGGGCCTAATTGTAGATACGCAGTATTTT. Amino acids: CSAGPGLIVDTQYF. J is TRBJ2-3 and V is TRBV29-1, with no clear D. The germline gives CDR1 SQVTM, CDR2 ANQGSEA. V lost 7 bases to trimming and J lost 5 bases, with 19 bases between them. The CDR3 runs 14 residues.

Only one count was recorded for this clonotype. V gene TRBV10-3 combines with J gene TRBJ2-4; maybe TRBD1 (6 bases). CDR1 and CDR2 (germline): ENHRY, SYGVKD. V gave up 3 bases and J gave up 5 bases, with 14 bases separating them. The CDR3 extends over 15 amino acids. The CDR3 is CAISDRGLTQNIQYF. As DNA, the CDR3 is TGTGCCATCAGTGACAGGGGCTTAACCCAAAACATTCAGTACTTC.

The genes are TRBV4-3 and TRBJ2-2; the D gene is possibly TRBD2 (7 bases). Per germline, CDR1 LGHNA and CDR2 YSLEER. The V and J ends lost 4 bases and 4 bases respectively, with 10 bases between them. This CDR3 is 14 amino acids long. CDR3 sequence: CASSREGGTGELFF. The CDR3 DNA reads as TGCGCCAGCAGCCGGGAGGGGGGCACCGGGGAGCTGTTTTTT.

The J gene is TRBJ2-3, the V gene TRBV20-1; 9 bases are shared with TRBD1. The length of the CDR3 is 16 residues. Trimming took 0 bases from V and 11 from J; bases not matched to a gene: 15. The germline V gene encodes CDR1 DFQATT and CDR2 SNEGSKA (reference sequence). CDR3 region: CSARDLRDRDPNGQYF. The CDR3 nucleotides read TGCAGTGCTAGAGATCTCCGGGACAGGGATCCTAATGGGCAGTATTTT.

J is TRBJ2-3 and V is TRBV29-1; D is undetermined. Trimming cost V 2 bases and J 3 bases, with 15 bases left between them. Germline CDR1 reads SQVTM; CDR2 reads ANQGSEA. This CDR3 comprises 15 residues. CDR3 loop: CSVEIWQGKTDTQYF. The CDR3 region has the DNA TGCAGCGTTGAAATTTGGCAAGGGAAGACAGATACGCAGTATTTT.

This clonotype was detected a few times. The rearrangement joins TRBV9 to TRBJ1-4; the match to TRBD1 covers 7 bases. V was clipped by 4 bases and J by 4 bases; unmatched bases: 7. The germline CDR1 and CDR2 sequences are SGDLS and YYNGEE. The CDR3 covers 15 residues. CDR3 in amino acids: CASSISGGFNEKLFF. CDR3 sequence (DNA): TGTGCCAGCAGCATATCAGGGGGGTTTAATGAAAAACTGTTTTTT.

V and J are TRBV10-3 and TRBJ2-3; TRBD2 might be the D (5 bases). This CDR3 has 13 residues. Per germline, CDR1 ENHRY and CDR2 SYGVKD. With 8 bases removed from V and 6 bases from J, the gap between germline ends came to 15 bases. This CDR3 reads CAIRKGDSDTQYF. Written as DNA, the CDR3 is TGTGCCATCCGTAAGGGAGATTCTGATACGCAGTATTTT.

This chain uses TRBV6-1 with TRBJ2-1, with 7 positions matching TRBD2. The CDR3 loop spans 13 amino acids. CDR1 is MNHNS and CDR2 is SASEGT in the germline V gene. With V trimmed by 4 bases and J by 6 bases, 3 bases remained unmatched. The CDR3 nucleotides are TGTGCCAGCAGTGGGACTAGTTCCAATGAGCAGTTCTTC. Protein: CASSGTSSNEQFF.

CDR3 in amino acids: CGRTGELFF. CDR3 bases: TGCGGCAGGACCGGGGAGCTGTTTTTT. The V gene is TRBV4-1, the J gene TRBJ2-2; D gene unclear. Germline lookup yields CDR1 MGHRA and CDR2 YSYEKL. CDR3 length: 9 amino acids.

This clonotype was observed a few times. The rearrangement joins TRBV6-2 or TRBV6-3 to TRBJ1-5; no clear D. The CDR3 runs 16 residues. Germline values: CDR1 MNHEY, CDR2 SVGEGT. Trimming cost V 0 bases and J 0 bases, with 9 bases left between them. CDR3 sequence reads: CASSYSTVYSNQPQHF. CDR3 DNA: TGTGCCAGCAGTTACTCCACAGTTTATAGCAATCAGCCCCAGCATTTT.